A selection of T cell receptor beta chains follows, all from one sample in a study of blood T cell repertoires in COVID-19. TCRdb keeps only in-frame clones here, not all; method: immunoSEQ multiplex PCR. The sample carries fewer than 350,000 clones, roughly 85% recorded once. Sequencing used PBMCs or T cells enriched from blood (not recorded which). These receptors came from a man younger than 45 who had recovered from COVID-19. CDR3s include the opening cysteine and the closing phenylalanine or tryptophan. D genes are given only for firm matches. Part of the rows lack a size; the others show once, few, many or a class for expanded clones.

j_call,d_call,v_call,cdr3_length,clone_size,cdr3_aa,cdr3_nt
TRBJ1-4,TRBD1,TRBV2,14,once,CASLRGQGAEKLFF,TGTGCCAGCTTGCGGGGACAGGGGGCGGAAAAACTGTTTTTT
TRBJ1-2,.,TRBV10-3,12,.,CAAKSDNYGYTF,TGTGCCGCCAAAAGCGACAACTATGGCTACACCTTC
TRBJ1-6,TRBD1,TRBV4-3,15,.,CASSQDNRGNSPLHF,TGCGCCAGCAGCCAAGACAACAGGGGCAATTCACCCCTCCACTTT
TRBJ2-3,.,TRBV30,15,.,CACINRRLSTDTQYF,TGTGCCTGTATAAACAGGCGTCTTAGCACAGATACGCAGTATTTT
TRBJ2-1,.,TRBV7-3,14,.,CASSLDSAYNEQFF,TGTGCCAGCAGCTTAGACTCAGCCTACAATGAGCAGTTCTTC
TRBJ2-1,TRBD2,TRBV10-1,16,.,CASRLAGGLLYNEQFF,TGCGCCAGCAGGCTAGCGGGGGGGTTGCTATACAATGAGCAGTTCTTC
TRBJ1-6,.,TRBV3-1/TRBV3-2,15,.,CASSQERAYNSPLHF,TGTGCCAGCAGCCAAGAGCGAGCCTATAATTCACCCCTCCACTTT
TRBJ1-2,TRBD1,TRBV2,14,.,CASNRGQGPYGYTF,TGTGCCAGCAACAGAGGACAGGGGCCCTATGGCTACACCTTC
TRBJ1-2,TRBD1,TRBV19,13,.,CASSMDRDNGYTF,TGTGCCAGTAGTATGGACAGGGATAATGGCTACACCTTC
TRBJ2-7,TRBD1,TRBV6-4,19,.,CASSDSCPLPGTGGYEQYF,TGTGCCAGCAGTGACTCGTGCCCCCTTCCCGGGACAGGGGGCTACGAGCAGTACTTC
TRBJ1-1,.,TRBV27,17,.,CASSPSGWWGMNTEAFF,TGTGCCAGCAGCCCTTCAGGGTGGTGGGGTATGAACACTGAAGCTTTCTTT
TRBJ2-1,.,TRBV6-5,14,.,CASSLEASYNEQFF,TGTGCCAGCAGTCTAGAAGCCTCCTACAATGAGCAGTTCTTC
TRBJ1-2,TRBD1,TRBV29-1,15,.,CSVEAPEGARYGYTF,TGCAGCGTTGAAGCTCCGGAGGGGGCGCGGTATGGCTACACCTTC